This TCR beta chain stems from a study of cytomegalovirus exposure and HLA in healthy donors. Germline CDR1 SGHTA, CDR2 FQGNSA. This CDR3 comprises 15 residues. Unmatched junction bases numbered 4, after V lost 1 base and J lost 4 bases. The PCR made use of 60 Vbeta and 13 Jbeta primers. In the original processing: There were some 87 million unique TCR beta chains by a later count, and around 10 million of them were shared. The assay was immunoSEQ multiplex PCR, and TCRdb's table has in-frame clones only and misses some. Clonal size and the V and J genes are those of that table, whereas D and trimming came from the DNA. The table has about 220,000 clones, 82% seen once.

The chain has TRBV7-2 and TRBJ2-3; 8 positions match TRBD1. Sequenced sample: PBMCs. The receptor was isolated from a man in his forties or fifties in good health and CMV-seropositive. The DNA of the CDR3 is TGTGCCAGCAGCTTAGAACACAGGGGGGCAGATACGCAGTATTTT. Residues: CASSLEHRGADTQYF.